A selection of T cell receptor beta chains follows, all from one sample in a study of T cell responses to AZD1222 COVID-19 vaccine. The data were produced by immunoSEQ multiplex PCR, yet TCRdb's version contains in-frame clones alone and is incomplete. The sample yields about 120,000 clones, around 90% seen once. The sample consisted of peripheral blood, taken 28 days after the second dose of the MenACWY control vaccine. All receptors come from an adult who received the MenACWY meningococcal vaccine as a control. Both conserved end residues are part of each CDR3. A D gene is named only where the DNA matches it firmly. Rows may omit the clone size; those that give it use once, few, many or a size class.

>TRBD2|TRBV5-4|TRBJ2-7|NA
TGTGCCAGCAGCTTGGGGCCTAGCGGGAGGGCGTACGAGCAGTACTTC
CASSLGPSGRAYEQYF
>NA|TRBV2|TRBJ2-2|NA
TGTGCCAGCAGTAAAGGAAACACCGGGGAGCTGTTTTTT
CASSKGNTGELFF
>NA|TRBV7-2|TRBJ2-2|NA
TGTGCCAGCAGCTTAGTTAGCGGTGACGGGGAGCTGTTTTTT
CASSLVSGDGELFF
>NA|TRBV25-1|TRBJ1-1|NA
TGTGCCAGCAGTGAATCGGATTACACTGAAGCTTTCTTT
CASSESDYTEAFF
>TRBD1|TRBV18|TRBJ1-4|NA
TGTGCCAGCTCACCACTGGGACAGGGGAATAGTAATGAAAAACTGTTTTTT
CASSPLGQGNSNEKLFF
>TRBD2|TRBV15|TRBJ2-2|NA
TGTGCCACCAGTTCGGGGGGGACCACCGGGGAGCTGTTTTTT
CATSSGGTTGELFF
>NA|TRBV10-2|TRBJ2-1|NA
TGCGCCAGCAGTGAGTCTTTCTCCTACAATGAGCAGTTCTTC
CASSESFSYNEQFF
>TRBD2|TRBV3-1/TRBV3-2|TRBJ2-3|NA
TGTGCCAGCAGCCCAAGCAAACGGACTAGCGGGAGAGATACGCAGTATTTT
CASSPSKRTSGRDTQYF
>TRBD1|TRBV7-2|TRBJ2-7|NA
TGTGCCAGCAGCCTTACCCTCAGGGGGCCCCAGTACTTC
CASSLTLRGPQYF
>NA|TRBV14|TRBJ1-5|NA
TGTGCCAGCAGCCAAGACAGGGGAAGTTCTTTTATTAGCAATCAGCCCCAGCATTTT
CASSQDRGSSFISNQPQHF
>NA|TRBV7-2|TRBJ2-3|NA
TGTGCCAGCAGCTTAGGTCGGGGTACGCAGTATTTT
CASSLGRGTQYF
>TRBD1|TRBV6-5|TRBJ2-3|NA
TGTGCCAGCAACCCACGACAGGGGCTCACAGATACGCAGTATTTT
CASNPRQGLTDTQYF
>NA|TRBV19|TRBJ1-6|once
TGTGCCAGTAGTATAAGTGGCATCAATTCACCCCTCCACTTT
CASSISGINSPLHF
>NA|TRBV3-1/TRBV3-2|TRBJ1-3|NA
TGTGCCAGCAGCCCCTATCAAGCATCTGGAAACACCATATATTTT
CASSPYQASGNTIYF
>NA|TRBV28|TRBJ2-5|NA
TGTGCCAGCAGTTTACCGCCTATAGCGGAGGGCAGAGAGACCCAGTACTTC
CASSLPPIAEGRETQYF
>TRBD1|TRBV18|TRBJ2-5|once
TGTGCCAGCTCACCACGGGCAGGGGGCGGTGAGACCCAGTACTTC
CASSPRAGGGETQYF
>NA|TRBV12-3/TRBV12-4|TRBJ1-5|NA
TGTGCCAGCAGTCAGGACAGAAATCAGCCCCAGCATTTT
CASSQDRNQPQHF
>NA|TRBV6-5|TRBJ1-3|NA
TGTGCCAGCACTCCACTTACGACAGGAAACACCATATATTTT
CASTPLTTGNTIYF
>TRBD1|TRBV7-8|TRBJ1-1|NA
TGTGCCAGCAGCTTGTGGACAGGAGCCGAAACTGAAGCTTTCTTT
CASSLWTGAETEAFF
>NA|TRBV2|TRBJ2-5|NA
TGTGCCAGCAGCATAGACAGGCAAGAGACCCAGTACTTC
CASSIDRQETQYF
>TRBD1|TRBV2|TRBJ2-5|NA
TGTGCCAGCAGGGGAGACAGGGGGCAAGAGACCCAGTACTTC
CASRGDRGQETQYF
>NA|TRBV7-9|TRBJ1-6|NA
TGTGCCAGCAGCTTAGGGGCAGGGGAGTCACCCCTCCACTTT
CASSLGAGESPLHF